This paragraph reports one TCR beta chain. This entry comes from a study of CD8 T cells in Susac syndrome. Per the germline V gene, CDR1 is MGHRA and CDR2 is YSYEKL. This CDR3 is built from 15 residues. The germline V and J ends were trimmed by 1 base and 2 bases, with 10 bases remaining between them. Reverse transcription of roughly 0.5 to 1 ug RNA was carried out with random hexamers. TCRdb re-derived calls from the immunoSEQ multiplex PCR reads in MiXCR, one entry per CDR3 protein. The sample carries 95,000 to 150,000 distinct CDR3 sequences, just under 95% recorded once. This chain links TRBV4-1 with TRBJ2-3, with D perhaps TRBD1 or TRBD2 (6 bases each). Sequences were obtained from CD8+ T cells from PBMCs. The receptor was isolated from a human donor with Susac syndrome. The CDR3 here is CASSQGGAATDTQYF. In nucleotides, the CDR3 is TGCGCCAGCAGCCAAGGGGGGGCTGCCACAGATACGCAGTATTTT.